This TCR beta chain was obtained from a study of blood T cell repertoires in COVID-19. On the study more broadly: The United States, Italy and Spain were the sources of the acute and convalescent COVID-19 samples. PBMCs, B-cell-depleted T cells, or T cells provided the cDNA or gDNA that made up the material.

Germline V gene sequence: CDR1 MNHNY, CDR2 SVGAGI (reference sequence). The CDR3 is 17 residues long. V was pared by 5 bases and J by 0 bases, with 17 bases between. In the study's own analysis: Amplification of reference gene primers provided the estimated nucleated cell counts. Generated by immunoSEQ multiplex PCR, the TCRdb table keeps only in-frame clones and is missing some. The D gene and trimming were derived from the DNA, and the V and J assignments and clone size from that table. This sample has 280,000 or so clones, with 88% found just once. The chain has TRBV6-6 and TRBJ1-5; D is undetermined. Material: peripheral blood. This clonotype originated in a man younger than 35 with active or convalescent COVID-19. DNA of the CDR3: TGTGCCAGCAGTCCCACCGGAGGGTTCAATAGCAATCAGCCCCAGCATTTT. This translates into CASSPTGGFNSNQPQHF.